This T cell receptor (beta chain) was captured by sequencing in a study of human T cells and chemical hapten exposure. For the study at large: Women made up most patients, who had alopecia areata, totalis or universalis.

TCRdb passed the RACE reads through MiXCR, listing each CDR3 protein once. The data contain some 90,000 distinct CDR3 sequences, 8.5% of them singletons. Germline V CDR1 and CDR2: SGHDN, FVKESK. CDR3 length: 14 residues. Unmatched junction bases numbered 1, after V lost 1 base and J lost 7 bases. Stated time point: pre-sensitization, week 0. As to treatment: therapeutic diphenylcyclopropenone sensitization with weekly scalp DPC. The receptor was derived from a man aged 35 to 55 with alopecia areata. Some clones in this sample may be carry-over from other donors' samples. The material sequenced was whole blood, taken in connection with sensitization to the hapten diphenylcyclopropenone (DPC). The chain combines TRBV14 with TRBJ1-4, with 9 bases fitting TRBD1. In DNA form, the CDR3 reads TGTGCCAGCAGCCAAGGGGGACAGGGTGAAAAACTGTTTTTT. Amino acids: CASSQGGQGEKLFF.